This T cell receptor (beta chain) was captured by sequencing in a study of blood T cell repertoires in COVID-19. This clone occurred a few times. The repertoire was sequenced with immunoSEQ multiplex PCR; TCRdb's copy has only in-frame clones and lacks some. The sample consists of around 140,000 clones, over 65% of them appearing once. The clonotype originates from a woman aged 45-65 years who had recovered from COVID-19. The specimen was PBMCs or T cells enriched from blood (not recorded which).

The CDR3 DNA reads TGCGCCAGCAGCCCGGTTCCCCAGGGGGCGAAAGCTTTCTTT. This translates into CASSPVPQGAKAFF. The chain joins TRBV5-1 to TRBJ1-1; 8 bases are a match to TRBD1. Germline V gene lookup returns CDR1 SGHRS and CDR2 YFSETQ. This CDR3 has 14 residues. V lost 4 bases and J lost 9; bases outside the gene matches: 11.